A single sample is the source of the 19 T cell receptor beta chains below, sequenced in a study of blood T cell repertoires in COVID-19 (TCRdb year 2020). The library was built by means of the immunoSEQ multiplex PCR assay. TCRdb holds this immuneACCESS table with in-frame rearrangements only. Some clones are missing; in checked studies, unresolved V genes explain under half, and the rest has no known cause. This sample holds about 300,000 clones; 65% to 85% were observed only once. The ten largest clones add up to about 1.2% of the sample. The sample was peripheral blood. These receptors were collected from a woman aged 45-65 years with acute or convalescent COVID-19.

The chain carries TRBV28 and TRBJ1-6; D is ambiguous. The CDR3 loop spans 12 amino acids. Germline CDR1 is MDHEN and CDR2 is SYDVKM. Trimming took 6 bases from V and 7 from J, leaving 7 bases between them. CDR3 nucleotides: TGTGCCAGCAGACCACAGAATTCACCCCTCCACTTT. Its translation is CASRPQNSPLHF.

The chain combines TRBV20-1 with TRBJ1-1; D not resolved. The germline V gene encodes CDR1 DFQATT and CDR2 SNEGSKA (reference sequence). The V gene lost 1 base and the J gene lost 12 bases, with 9 bases spanning the gap. CDR3 size: 10 residues. Here the CDR3 DNA reads TGCAGTGCTAGAGCTACTAGCTCTTTCTTT. The encoded protein is CSARATSSFF.

The rearrangement uses TRBV24-1 and TRBJ1-2; 7 nucleotides line up with TRBD1. The CDR3 runs to 17 residues. After removal of 9 bases from V and 6 bases from J, the junction contained 21 bases not matched to a gene. CDR1 and CDR2 from the germline V gene are KGHDR and SFDVKD. The CDR3 region is CATPKLEGQHHPDGYTF. The CDR3 coding sequence is TGTGCCACCCCTAAGCTTGAGGGACAGCACCATCCCGATGGCTACACCTTC.

The chain links TRBV6-2 or TRBV6-3 to TRBJ2-7; 9 nucleotides line up with TRBD2. V dropped 8 bases and J dropped 0; count of bases not matched to a gene: 5. Germline CDR1 MNHEY, CDR2 SVGEGT. The CDR3 is 14 residues long. Here the CDR3 reads CASGPSGASYEQYF. In DNA, the CDR3 is TGTGCCAGCGGCCCTAGCGGGGCCTCCTACGAGCAGTACTTC.

The V gene is TRBV7-2, the J gene TRBJ2-3, with 9 bases lining up with TRBD2. J was trimmed by 6 bases and V by 1 base; bases with no gene match: 5. Germline CDR1 SGHTA, CDR2 FQGNSA. This CDR3 comprises 15 residues. CDR3 protein: CASSLVRGGADTQYF. For the CDR3, the DNA is TGTGCCAGCAGCTTAGTGCGGGGGGGCGCGGATACGCAGTATTTT.

The rearrangement links TRBV19 to TRBJ1-2, with 8 bases identical to TRBD1. The CDR3 spans 15 residues. Unmatched junction bases numbered 9, after V lost 5 bases and J lost 4 bases. Germline assignment: CDR1 LNHDA and CDR2 SQIVND (reference sequence). Here the CDR3 DNA reads TGTGCCAGTAGTCCCCAGACAGGGGAAGGCTATGGCTACACCTTC. Translated, it gives CASSPQTGEGYGYTF.

The chain carries TRBV5-1 and TRBJ1-1; D gene ambiguous. CDR3 length: 12 residues. V lost 6 bases and J 0 bases, leaving 6 bases between the germline ends. Germline CDR1 and CDR2: SGHRS and YFSETQ. CDR3 DNA sequence: TGCGCCAGCAAAGAGGTGAACACTGAAGCTTTCTTT. This gives the protein CASKEVNTEAFF. The full variable domain, rest sourced from reference TRBV5-1 and TRBJ1-1, is KAGVTQTPRYLIKTRGQQVTLSCSPISGHRSVSWYQQTPGQGLQFLFEYFSETQRNKGNFPGRFSGRQFSNSRSEMNVSTLELGDSALYLCASKEVNTEAFFGQGTRLTVV.

This clone was observed a few times. The chain is built from TRBV4-2 and TRBJ2-5; TRBD1 is a possible D gene (6 bases). V shed 1 base and J shed 2 bases, with 8 bases lying between them. Germline V gene sequence: CDR1 LGHNA, CDR2 YNFKEQ. CDR3 length equals 14 residues. The CDR3 protein is CASSQGGPQETQYF. For the CDR3, the DNA is TGTGCCAGCAGCCAAGGGGGGCCGCAAGAGACCCAGTACTTC.

This clone occurred once. This rearrangement joins TRBV3-1 (or the pseudogene TRBV3-2) to TRBJ1-6; 7 bases are a match to TRBD1. Germline trimming cut 2 bases from V and 7 bases from J; bases unmatched to any gene: 8. Germline lookup yields CDR1 LGHDT and CDR2 YNNKEL (reference sequence). The CDR3 runs to 16 residues. CDR3 sequence: CASSQPTGVGNSPLHF. CDR3 nucleotides: TGTGCCAGCAGCCAACCAACAGGGGTCGGGAATTCACCCCTCCACTTT.

J is TRBJ2-1 and V is TRBV6-6; D might be TRBD1 (5 bases). Germline CDR1 is MNHNY and CDR2 is SVGAGI (reference sequence). The length of the CDR3 is 16 residues. The V end lost 6 bases, the J end lost 7 bases, and 22 bases lay between the germline ends. For the CDR3, the DNA is TGTGCCAGCAGATCCCCGGGCCAGGGTAATCATAATGAGCAGTTCTTC. Its protein is CASRSPGQGNHNEQFF.

The chain has TRBV11-3 and TRBJ2-3; no clear D. From germline, CDR1 is SGHNT and CDR2 YENEEA. CDR3 length: 15 amino acids. The V end lost 1 base, the J end lost 5 bases, and 13 bases lay between the germline ends. The CDR3 sequence: CASSLVAGSGDTQYF. CDR3 coding DNA: TGTGCCAGCAGCTTAGTAGCTGGATCCGGAGATACGCAGTATTTT.

The chain joins TRBV10-3 to TRBJ1-2; 7 bases are shared with TRBD1. Germline lookup yields CDR1 ENHRY and CDR2 SYGVKD. Germline trimming cut 0 bases from V and 5 bases from J; bases unmatched to any gene: 6. The CDR3 consists of 15 residues. DNA of the CDR3: TGTGCCATCAGTGAGTCGACAGGGAAAGGATATGGCTACACCTTC. Protein sequence: CAISESTGKGYGYTF.

The CDR3 sequence is CASSLMFSGGSYNEQFF. Here the CDR3 DNA reads TGTGCCAGCAGCTTAATGTTTAGCGGGGGTTCCTACAATGAGCAGTTCTTC. This chain links TRBV13 with TRBJ2-1, with 9 bases that match TRBD2. The V and J ends lost 2 bases and 1 base, in that order; junction bases with no gene match: 6. This CDR3 has 17 residues. The germline CDR1 and CDR2 sequences are PRHDT and FYEKMQ (reference sequence).

This rearrangement joins TRBV3-1 (or the pseudogene TRBV3-2) to TRBJ1-3; TRBD1 matches 7 bases. Germline lookup yields CDR1 LGHDT and CDR2 YNNKEL (reference sequence). The ends lost 6 bases at V and 6 bases at J; junction bases unmatched: 8. The CDR3 runs 14 residues. The CDR3 coding sequence is TGTGCCAGCAGTCTACAGGGGATAGAAAACACCATATATTTT. It yields the protein CASSLQGIENTIYF.

In the case of this clone: The same CDR3 also results from other DNA sequences found in this sample. The chain's CDR3 is CASSIFGETEAFF. DNA for the CDR3: TGTGCCAGTAGTATCTTCGGAGAAACTGAAGCTTTCTTT. The chain is built from TRBV19 and TRBJ1-1; the D is unclear. This CDR3 comprises 13 residues. Trimming stripped 3 bases from V and 5 bases from J, with 10 bases between. CDR1 is LNHDA and CDR2 is SQIVND in the germline V gene (reference sequence).

This chain's CDR3 is CASSLVEGQAEAFF. CDR3 nucleotides: TGTGCCAGCAGCTTAGTAGAGGGACAAGCTGAAGCTTTCTTT. This chain links TRBV11-2 with TRBJ1-1; the D gene is possibly TRBD1 (6 bases). Germline-derived CDR1 and CDR2 are SGHAT and FQNNGV. The V gene lost 1 base and the J gene lost 6 bases, with 12 bases spanning the gap. This CDR3 spans 14 amino acids. Full variable domain (missing parts from reference TRBV11-2 and TRBJ1-1): EAGVAQSPRYKIIEKRQSVAFWCNPISGHATLYWYQQILGQGPKLLIQFQNNGVVDDSQLPKDRFSAERLKGVDSTLKIQPAKLEDSAVYLCASSLVEGQAEAFFGQGTRLTVV.

V is TRBV4-1 and J is TRBJ2-5; a possible D gene is TRBD2 (6 bases). Trimming took off 4 bases at V and 2 bases at J, with 11 bases between the two ends. Germline loops: CDR1 MGHRA, CDR2 YSYEKL. The CDR3 consists of 14 residues. CDR3 loop: CASSPPSVQETQYF. Written as DNA, the CDR3 is TGCGCCAGCAGCCCGCCTAGCGTACAAGAGACCCAGTACTTC.

This chain links TRBV28 with TRBJ1-5, with D possibly TRBD1 on 5 matching bases. Germline CDR1 and CDR2: MDHEN and SYDVKM. The CDR3 covers 15 residues. Between the trimmed V and J ends, which lost 6 bases and 5 bases, there was a span of 17 bases. CDR3 in amino acids: CASRSSNGGDQPQHF. In DNA form, the CDR3 reads TGTGCCAGCAGATCAAGCAACGGGGGGGATCAGCCCCAGCATTTT.

This clone was observed a handful of times. V usage is TRBV5-1 and J usage is TRBJ1-1; D possibly corresponds to TRBD1 (6 bases). Per the germline V gene, CDR1 is SGHRS and CDR2 is YFSETQ. The CDR3 has 12 amino acids. The V end was cut by 4 bases, the J end by 5 bases, with 9 bases between. The CDR3 DNA reads TGCGCCAGCAGCGTCGGACAGACTGAAGCTTTCTTT. Encoded protein: CASSVGQTEAFF. The variable domain in full, completed from reference TRBV5-1 and TRBJ1-1, reads KAGVTQTPRYLIKTRGQQVTLSCSPISGHRSVSWYQQTPGQGLQFLFEYFSETQRNKGNFPGRFSGRQFSNSRSEMNVSTLELGDSALYLCASSVGQTEAFFGQGTRLTVV.